This T cell receptor beta chain originates from a study of vaccination effects on CD4 cells after COVID-19. Study-wide context: A couple of convalescent patients were sampled 16 days and one week before vaccination.

After expansion with viral peptide pools in the ViraFEST assay, antigen-specific CD4+ T cells were sequenced. Subsequent to approximately 9 days of culture, CD4+ T cells were isolated. Infection with SARS-CoV-2 occurred in the person between March and December 2020, and PCR confirmed it. For each well, roughly 2 million PBMC were cultured with 8 to 10 IU/ml IL-2 and 8 to 10 ug/ml peptides. Trimming stripped 8 bases from V and 5 bases from J, with 21 bases between. Looked up from germline, CDR1 is LNHDA and CDR2 is SQIVND (reference sequence). This CDR3 has 15 residues. Measured with immunoSEQ multiplex PCR; TCRdb has only the in-frame clones, and not every one. This sample carries 26,000 or so clones, 75% to 80% of them seen once, and the ten largest clones take about 16%. Note on this clone: The target antigen is unknown.

The receptor was derived from a human donor who had a prior SARS-CoV-2 infection. The sequencing here drew on CD4+ T cells from PBMCs cultured with HCoV-NL63 spike peptides, taken before COVID-19 vaccination. This rearrangement joins TRBV19 to TRBJ2-5; D tentatively reads TRBD1 or TRBD2 (6 bases each). The CDR3, as DNA: TGTGCCAGTTCCCGTAGGGGGGTAGTAGGGGAGACCCAGTACTTC. As protein: CASSRRGVVGETQYF.